This T cell receptor (beta chain) appears in the sequencing data of a study of CD4 T cells in relation to SARS-CoV-2 and coronaviruses. The unexposed donors gave CD4+ T cells in about 2010-2018, prior to COVID-19. The cells were cultured for about ten days before CD4+ T cells were isolated. Comments on this clone: The antigen remains undetermined.

Study-wide findings and caveats: Compared with monoreactive clones, crossreactive clones showed significantly weaker SARS-CoV-2 expansion. Crossreactivity was assessed only for spike protein, not other viral proteins.

This table comes from immunoSEQ multiplex PCR, and its TCRdb copy is limited to in-frame clones, with some not included. Seen here are 25,000 or so clones, roughly four fifths observed once, and the top ten hold 8.5% to 12%. The sample consisted of CD4+ T cells from PBMCs, cultured in vitro. The receptor was isolated from a human donor in good health.

CDR3 in DNA: TGTGCCAGCAGTGCCCACAGTACCGGGGAGCTGTTTTTT. Its translation is CASSAHSTGELFF. The chain uses TRBV28 and TRBJ2-2; D is uncertain. Per germline, CDR1 MDHEN and CDR2 SYDVKM. Trimming shortened V by 5 bases and J by 5 bases, and 9 bases separated the two germline ends. This CDR3 contains 13 residues.